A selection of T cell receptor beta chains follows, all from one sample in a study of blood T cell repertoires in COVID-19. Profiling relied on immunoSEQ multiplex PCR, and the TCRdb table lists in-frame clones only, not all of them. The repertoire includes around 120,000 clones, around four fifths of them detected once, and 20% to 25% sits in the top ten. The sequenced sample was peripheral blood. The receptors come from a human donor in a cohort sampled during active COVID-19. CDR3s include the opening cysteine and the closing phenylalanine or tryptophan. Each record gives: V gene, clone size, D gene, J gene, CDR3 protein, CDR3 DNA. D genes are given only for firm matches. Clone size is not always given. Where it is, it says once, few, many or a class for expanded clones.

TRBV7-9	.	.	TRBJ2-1	CASSLRTTGTVSPNEQFF	TGTGCCAGCAGCCTAAGAACCACCGGGACTGTGAGTCCCAATGAGCAGTTCTTC
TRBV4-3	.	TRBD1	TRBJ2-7	CASSQAGQGWEQYF	TGCGCCAGCAGCCAGGCCGGACAGGGGTGGGAGCAGTACTTC
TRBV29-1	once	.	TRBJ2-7	CSVENRAVASYEQYF	TGCAGCGTTGAAAACAGGGCCGTTGCCTCCTACGAGCAGTACTTC
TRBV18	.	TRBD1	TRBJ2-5	CASSPQILGQGETQYF	TGTGCCAGCTCACCACAAATTTTAGGACAGGGGGAGACCCAGTACTTC
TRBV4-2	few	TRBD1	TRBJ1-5	CASSPDRGSNQPQHF	TGTGCCAGCAGCCCGGACAGGGGGTCGAATCAGCCCCAGCATTTT
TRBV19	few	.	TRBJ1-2	CASNEGRSGYTF	TGTGCCAGTAACGAGGGTAGGAGCGGCTACACCTTC
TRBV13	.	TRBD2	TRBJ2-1	CASSLRVSSGSSYNEQFF	TGTGCCAGCAGCTTACGGGTTAGTAGCGGGAGCTCCTACAATGAGCAGTTCTTC
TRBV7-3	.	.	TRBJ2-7	CASSLTGASTQYF	TGTGCCAGCAGCTTAACGGGGGCTTCTACTCAGTACTTC
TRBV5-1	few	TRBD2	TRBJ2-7	CASSFLAGGSYEQYF	TGCGCCAGCAGCTTCCTAGCGGGAGGCTCCTACGAGCAGTACTTC
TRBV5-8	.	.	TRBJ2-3	CASSLIRGGGNTQYF	TGTGCCAGCAGCTTGATCAGGGGCGGGGGTAATACGCAGTATTTT
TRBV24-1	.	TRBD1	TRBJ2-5	CATSRGTGGLAGTQYF	TGTGCCACCAGCCGAGGGACAGGGGGCCTCGCAGGGACCCAGTACTTC
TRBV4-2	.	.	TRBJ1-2	CASSPYVTGPRGYTF	TGTGCCAGCAGCCCGTATGTTACAGGGCCTCGCGGCTACACCTTC
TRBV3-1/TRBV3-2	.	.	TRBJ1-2	CASTSRGVDYGYTF	TGTGCCAGCACCTCCCGGGGAGTCGACTATGGCTACACCTTC
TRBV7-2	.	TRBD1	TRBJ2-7	CASSQVGWSGGGHEQYF	TGTGCCAGCAGCCAAGTGGGATGGTCAGGGGGCGGGCACGAGCAGTACTTC
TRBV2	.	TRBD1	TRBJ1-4	CASSDWTGGRANEKLFF	TGTGCCAGCAGTGATTGGACAGGGGGCAGGGCTAATGAAAAACTGTTTTTT
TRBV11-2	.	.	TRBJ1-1	CASSLRGITEAFF	TGTGCCAGCAGCTTAAGGGGGATCACTGAAGCTTTCTTT
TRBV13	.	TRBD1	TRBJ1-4	CASSPRDSGPATNEKLFF	TGTGCCAGCAGCCCCCGGGACAGCGGCCCTGCAACTAATGAAAAACTGTTTTTT
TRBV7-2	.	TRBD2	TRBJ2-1	CASSAGTTNNEQFF	TGTGCCAGCAGCGCCGGGACTACAAACAATGAGCAGTTCTTC
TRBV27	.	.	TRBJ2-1	CASNPQSLPAGNEQFF	TGTGCCAGCAATCCACAGTCTCTCCCAGCGGGTAATGAGCAGTTCTTC
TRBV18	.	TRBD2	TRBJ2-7	CASSPEARGVGEQYF	TGTGCCAGCTCACCAGAGGCCCGGGGGGTTGGCGAGCAGTACTTC
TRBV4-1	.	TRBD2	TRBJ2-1	CASSQDPTGRYNEQFF	TGCGCCAGCAGCCAAGATCCAACCGGGAGGTACAATGAGCAGTTCTTC
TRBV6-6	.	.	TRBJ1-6	CASSPVIHSPLHF	TGTGCCAGCAGCCCAGTGATCCATTCACCCCTCCACTTT
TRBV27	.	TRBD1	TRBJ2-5	CASSLGQGAWETQYF	TGTGCCAGCAGTTTAGGCCAGGGGGCATGGGAGACCCAGTACTTC
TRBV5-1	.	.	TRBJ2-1	CASSLGVSGNNEQFF	TGCGCCAGCAGCTTGGGCGTTAGCGGCAACAATGAGCAGTTCTTC
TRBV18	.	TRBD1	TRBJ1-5	CASSQQGAYSNQPQHF	TGTGCCAGCTCACAACAGGGGGCATATAGCAATCAGCCCCAGCATTTT
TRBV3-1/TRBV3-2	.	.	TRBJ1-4	CASSQDRGEKLFF	TGTGCCAGCAGCCAAGATCGGGGTGAAAAACTGTTTTTT
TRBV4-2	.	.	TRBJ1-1	CASSQARPSGGTEAFF	TGTGCCAGCAGCCAAGCCAGGCCCTCAGGTGGGACTGAAGCTTTCTTT
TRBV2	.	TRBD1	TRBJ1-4	CASTRDRTEKLFF	TGTGCCAGCACCCGGGACAGGACTGAAAAACTGTTTTTT
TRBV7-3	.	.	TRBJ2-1	CASSLTGRVDYNEQFF	TGTGCCAGCAGCTTAACGGGCAGGGTTGACTACAATGAGCAGTTCTTC
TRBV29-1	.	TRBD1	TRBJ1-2	CSVEDPQGRYGYTF	TGCAGCGTTGAAGACCCACAGGGGAGATATGGCTACACCTTC